This entry describes one T cell receptor (beta chain). Its specificity is unknown. This sample is part of a study of Ad26.COV2.S vaccination and SARS-CoV-2 variants. Across the whole study: Ad26.COV2.S, an intramuscular injection, was given once or twice 56 days apart.

The treatment here: some 20 received Ad26.COV2.S at low or high dose, single or two shots; roughly five received placebo; per-sample allocation not given. Day 63 following the first vaccine or placebo injection was when the samples were taken. General study findings and limits: From the TCR breadth and depth analyses, total T cell responses may have been underestimated. The study found higher spike-specific TCR breadth in vaccine than placebo recipients.

Data came from immunoSEQ multiplex PCR; TCRdb stores just in-frame clones and leaves some out. Of about 400,000 clones detected, about nine tenths appear once; the ten largest clones hold 3% to 4.5%. CDR1 and CDR2 from the germline V gene are LGHDT and YNNKEL (reference sequence). CDR3 length: 14 residues. V lost 3 bases and J lost 0, with 9 bases in between. This TCR was sampled from a person between 18 and 65 years old who received the Ad26.COV2.S COVID-19 vaccine or a placebo. The rearrangement uses TRBV3-1 (or the pseudogene TRBV3-2) and TRBJ2-7, with D possibly matching TRBD1 (6 bases). Sequencing was performed on peripheral blood, taken in a trial of Ad26.COV2.S vaccine versus placebo. The CDR3 loop reads CASSHSTGSYEQYF. Here the CDR3 DNA reads TGTGCCAGCAGCCATTCGACAGGCTCCTACGAGCAGTACTTC.